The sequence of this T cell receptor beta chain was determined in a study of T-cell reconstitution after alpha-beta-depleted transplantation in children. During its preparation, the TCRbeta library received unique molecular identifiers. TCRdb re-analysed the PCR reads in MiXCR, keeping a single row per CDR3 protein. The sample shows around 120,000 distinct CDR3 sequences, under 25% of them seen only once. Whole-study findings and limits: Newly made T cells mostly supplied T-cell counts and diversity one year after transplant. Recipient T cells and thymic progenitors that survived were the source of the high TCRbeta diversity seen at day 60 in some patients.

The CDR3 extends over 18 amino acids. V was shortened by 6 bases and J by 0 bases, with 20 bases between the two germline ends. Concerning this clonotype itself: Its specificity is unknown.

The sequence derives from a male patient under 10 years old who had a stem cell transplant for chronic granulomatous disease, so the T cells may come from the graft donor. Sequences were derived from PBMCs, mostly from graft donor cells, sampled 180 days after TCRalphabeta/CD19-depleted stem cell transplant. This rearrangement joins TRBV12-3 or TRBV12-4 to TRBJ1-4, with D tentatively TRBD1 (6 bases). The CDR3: CASRGQRRWGSTNEKLFF. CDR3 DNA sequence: TGTGCCAGCAGAGGACAGCGAAGGTGGGGATCAACTAATGAAAAACTGTTTTTT.